This T cell receptor (beta chain) derives from a study of blood T cell repertoires in COVID-19. Study-level background: Researchers got acute and convalescent COVID-19 samples from the United States, Italy and Spain. Sample material is recorded as cDNA or gDNA derived from T cells, B-cell-depleted T cells, or PBMCs.

The authors' processing: Scientists estimated how many nucleated cells there were by amplifying reference gene primers. Sequencing used immunoSEQ multiplex PCR; TCRdb keeps in-frame clones, though not all of them. The V and J calls and clone size were taken over from that table, and D and trimming were inferred from the DNA. The data show fewer than 250,000 clones, with approximately 80% seen just once and around 12% held by the top ten. CDR1 and CDR2 (germline): MNHNY, SVGAGI (reference sequence). V lost 0 bases and J 9 bases, leaving 10 bases between the germline ends. The CDR3 loop spans 13 amino acids.

Sample: peripheral blood. This rearrangement joins TRBV6-6 to TRBJ2-3; no clear D gene. The receptor was derived from a woman aged 45-59 years with acute or convalescent COVID-19. This chain's CDR3 is CASSYSIIGTQYF. The DNA for the CDR3 is TGTGCCAGCAGTTACTCGATTATCGGGACGCAGTATTTT.